This T cell receptor beta chain was sequenced for a study of T-cell memory formation after mild COVID-19. MiXCR was run by TCRdb on the 5' RACE reads, yielding one entry per CDR3 protein. The sample lists some 350,000 distinct CDR3 sequences, about an eighth occurring once. In this sample, this clonotype turned up a few times. Its antigen is not known. Whole-study results and caveats: Prior to infection, memory already included some responding clones, suggesting cross-reactive memory joined. Whereas later expanders leaned CD4+, clones contracting day 15 to 85 showed a balanced CD4/CD8 makeup.

The specimen was PBMCs or a T cell subset sorted from them (not recorded which). This clonotype was sampled from a man aged 18 to 35 who had mild COVID-19 (a few samples of this study predate the infection). Cell type and time point are not known.

The CDR3 sequence is CASSYSRVGQTF. For the CDR3, the DNA is TGTGCCAGCAGTTACTCGCGAGTGGGGCAGACCTTC. The chain couples TRBV6-2 or TRBV6-3 to TRBJ1-2; tentative D call: TRBD1 (5 bases). This CDR3 comprises 12 residues. Per the germline V gene, CDR1 is MNHEY and CDR2 is SVGEGT. V was shortened by 0 bases and J by 14 bases, with 13 bases between the two germline ends.